This TCR beta chain comes out of a study of radiation and T cells in renal cell carcinoma. The length of the CDR3 is 15 residues. Trimming left V 2 bases short and J 2 bases short, with 9 bases between. The V gene's germline CDR1 is MNHNY and CDR2 SVGAGI (reference sequence). The time point was: baseline pretreatment blood. As to treatment: 15 Gy SBRT to primary tumor, nephrectomy 4 weeks later. The tumor was a clear cell renal cell carcinoma. A note on this clone: Its specificity is not known.

Study-level points and caveats: In blood, top tumor clones expanded by 2 weeks, shrinking by 4.

Using immunoSEQ multiplex PCR, the repertoire was profiled, and TCRdb retains in-frame clones only, with some absent. The sample has roughly 53,000 clones, 65% to 90% seen once; the top ten hold about 33%. This TCR derives from a woman in her 70s with renal cell carcinoma. V is TRBV6-6 and J is TRBJ1-4, with a weak D call TRBD1 (5 bases). The source was blood, collected from a patient whose treatment included radiotherapy and nephrectomy. CDR3 region: CASSYQDMTNEKLFF. CDR3 nucleotide sequence: TGTGCCAGCAGTTACCAGGACATGACTAATGAAAAACTGTTTTTT.